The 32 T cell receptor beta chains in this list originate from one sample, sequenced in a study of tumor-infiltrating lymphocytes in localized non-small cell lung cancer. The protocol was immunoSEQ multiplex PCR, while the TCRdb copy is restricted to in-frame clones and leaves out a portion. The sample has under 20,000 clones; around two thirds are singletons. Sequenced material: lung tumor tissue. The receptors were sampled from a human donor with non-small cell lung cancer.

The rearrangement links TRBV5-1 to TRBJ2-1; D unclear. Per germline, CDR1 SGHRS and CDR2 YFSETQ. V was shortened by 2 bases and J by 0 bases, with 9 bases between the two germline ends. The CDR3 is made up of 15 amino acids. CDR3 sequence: CASSLPVNSYNEQFF. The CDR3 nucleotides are TGCGCCAGCAGCTTACCAGTCAACTCCTACAATGAGCAGTTCTTC.

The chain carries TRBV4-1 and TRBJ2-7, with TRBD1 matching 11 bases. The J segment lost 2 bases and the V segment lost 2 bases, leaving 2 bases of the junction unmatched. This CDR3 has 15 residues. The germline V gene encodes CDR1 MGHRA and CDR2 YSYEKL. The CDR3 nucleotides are TGCGCCAGCAGCCAAACGGGACAGGGGGCCTACGAGCAGTACTTC. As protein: CASSQTGQGAYEQYF.

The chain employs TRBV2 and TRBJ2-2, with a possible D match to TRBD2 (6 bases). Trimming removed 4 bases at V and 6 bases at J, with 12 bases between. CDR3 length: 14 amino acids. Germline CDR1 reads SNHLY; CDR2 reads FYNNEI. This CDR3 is CASSGREWAGELFF. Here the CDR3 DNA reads TGTGCCAGCAGTGGGAGGGAGTGGGCCGGGGAGCTGTTTTTT. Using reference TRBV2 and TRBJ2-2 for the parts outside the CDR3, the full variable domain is EPEVTQTPSHQVTQMGQEVILRCVPISNHLYFYWYRQILGQKVEFLVSFYNNEISEKSEIFDDQFSVERPDGSNFTLKIRSTKLEDSAMYFCASSGREWAGELFFGEGSRLTVL.

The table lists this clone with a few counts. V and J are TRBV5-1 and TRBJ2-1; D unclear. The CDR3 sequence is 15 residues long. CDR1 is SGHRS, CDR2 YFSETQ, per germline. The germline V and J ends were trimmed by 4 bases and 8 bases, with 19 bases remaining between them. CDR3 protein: CASSRGISSMDEQFF. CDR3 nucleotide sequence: TGCGCCAGCAGCCGAGGAATTTCTTCAATGGATGAGCAGTTCTTC.

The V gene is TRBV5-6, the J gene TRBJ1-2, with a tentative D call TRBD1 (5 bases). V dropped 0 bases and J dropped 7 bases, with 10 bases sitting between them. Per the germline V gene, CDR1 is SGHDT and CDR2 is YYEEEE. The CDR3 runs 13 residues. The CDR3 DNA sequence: TGTGCCAGCAGCTTGGCCCCGGGGACTGGCTACACCTTC. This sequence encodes CASSLAPGTGYTF.

CDR3 amino acids: CASSPRGGRTPYEQYF. The CDR3 nucleotides read TGTGCCAGCAGCCCACGAGGGGGCAGGACGCCCTACGAGCAGTACTTC. This sequence joins TRBV5-4 and TRBJ2-7, with 7 bases that match TRBD1. This CDR3 has 16 residues. The germline CDR1 and CDR2 sequences are SGHNT and YYREEE (reference sequence). With V trimmed by 4 bases and J by 2 bases, 12 bases remained unmatched.

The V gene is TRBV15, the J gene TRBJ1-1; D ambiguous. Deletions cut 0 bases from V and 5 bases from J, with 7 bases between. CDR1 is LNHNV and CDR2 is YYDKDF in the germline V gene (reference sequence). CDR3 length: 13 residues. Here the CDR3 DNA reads TGTGCCACCAGCAGAGATGGTCGAACTGAAGCTTTCTTT. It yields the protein CATSRDGRTEAFF.

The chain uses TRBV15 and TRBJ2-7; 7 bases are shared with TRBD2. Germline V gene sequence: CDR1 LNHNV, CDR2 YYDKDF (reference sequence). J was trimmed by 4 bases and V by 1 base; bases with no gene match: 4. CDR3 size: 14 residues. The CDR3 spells CATSRGRERYEQYF. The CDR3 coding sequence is TGTGCCACCAGCAGAGGGCGGGAGAGGTACGAGCAGTACTTC.

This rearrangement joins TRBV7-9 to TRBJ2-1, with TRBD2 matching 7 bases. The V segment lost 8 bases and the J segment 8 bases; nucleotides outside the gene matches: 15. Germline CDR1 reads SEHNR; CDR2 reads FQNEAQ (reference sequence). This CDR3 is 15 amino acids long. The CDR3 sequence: CASSSGSGTLHEQFF. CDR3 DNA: TGTGCCAGCTCCTCGGGAAGCGGGACCCTCCATGAGCAGTTCTTC.

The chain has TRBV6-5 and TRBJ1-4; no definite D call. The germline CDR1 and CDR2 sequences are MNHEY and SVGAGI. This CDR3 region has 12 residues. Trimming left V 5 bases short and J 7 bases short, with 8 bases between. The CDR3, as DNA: TGTGCCAGCAGTGGGGAGAGTGAAAAACTGTTTTTT. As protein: CASSGESEKLFF.

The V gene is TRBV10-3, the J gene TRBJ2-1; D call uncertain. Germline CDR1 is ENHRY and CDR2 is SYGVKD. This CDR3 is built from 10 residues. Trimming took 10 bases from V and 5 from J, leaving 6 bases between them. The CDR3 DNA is TGTGCCACAAAAAACAATGAGCAGTTCTTC. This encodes CATKNNEQFF.

The CDR3 DNA reads TGTGCCAGCAGTTTAGCGGGAGCCTACAATGAGCAGTTCTTC. Encoded protein: CASSLAGAYNEQFF. This chain connects TRBV28 to TRBJ2-1; 7 bases are shared with TRBD2. Looked up from germline, CDR1 is MDHEN and CDR2 is SYDVKM. V shed 2 bases, J shed 2 bases, and the junction held 0 bases outside the gene matches. The CDR3 length is 14 residues.

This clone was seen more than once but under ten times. Written as DNA, the CDR3 is TGCGCCAGCAGTGAGACCCCACAGGGGGCGAGCACAGATACGCAGTATTTT. This sequence encodes CASSETPQGASTDTQYF. The chain employs TRBV10-2 and TRBJ2-3; 9 positions match TRBD1. Germline lookup yields CDR1 WSHSY and CDR2 SAAADI. V dropped 2 bases and J dropped 0; count of bases not matched to a gene: 6. CDR3 length: 17 amino acids.

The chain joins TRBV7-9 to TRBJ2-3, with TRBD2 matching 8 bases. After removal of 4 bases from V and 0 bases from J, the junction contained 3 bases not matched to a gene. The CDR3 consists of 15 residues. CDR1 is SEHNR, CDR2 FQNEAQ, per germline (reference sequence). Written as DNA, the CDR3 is TGTGCCAGCAGCTCCCAGCGGGGGAGCACAGATACGCAGTATTTT. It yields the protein CASSSQRGSTDTQYF. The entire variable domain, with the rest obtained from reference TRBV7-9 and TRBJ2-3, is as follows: DTGVSQNPRHKITKRGQNVTFRCDPISEHNRLYWYRQTLGQGPEFLTYFQNEAQLEKSRLLSDRFSAERPKGSFSTLEIQRTEQGDSAMYLCASSSQRGSTDTQYFGPGTRLTVL.

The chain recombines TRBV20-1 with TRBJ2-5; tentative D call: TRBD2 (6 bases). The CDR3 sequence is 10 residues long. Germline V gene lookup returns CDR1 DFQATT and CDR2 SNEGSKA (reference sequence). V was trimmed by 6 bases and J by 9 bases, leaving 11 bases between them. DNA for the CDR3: TGCAGTGCCCTGGGGGAGGCCCAGTACTTC. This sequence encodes CSALGEAQYF.

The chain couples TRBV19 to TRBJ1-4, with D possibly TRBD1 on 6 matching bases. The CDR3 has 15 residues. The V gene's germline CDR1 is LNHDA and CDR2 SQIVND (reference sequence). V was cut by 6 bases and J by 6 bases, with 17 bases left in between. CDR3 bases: TGTGCCAGTAGCCGCCTGGACAGTCTAGATGAAAAACTGTTTTTT. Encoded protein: CASSRLDSLDEKLFF.

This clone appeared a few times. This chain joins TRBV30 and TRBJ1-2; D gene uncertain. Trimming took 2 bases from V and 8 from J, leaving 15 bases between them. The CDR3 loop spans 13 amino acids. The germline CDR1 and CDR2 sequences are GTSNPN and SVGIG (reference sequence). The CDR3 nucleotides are TGTGCCTGGAGTCGTAGGGCCATCGGCGGCTACACCTTC. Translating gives CAWSRRAIGGYTF.

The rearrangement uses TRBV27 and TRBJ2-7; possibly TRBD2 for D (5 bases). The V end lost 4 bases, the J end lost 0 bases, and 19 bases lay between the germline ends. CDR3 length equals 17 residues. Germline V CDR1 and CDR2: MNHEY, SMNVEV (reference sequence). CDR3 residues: CASSSKNLAVSSYEQYF. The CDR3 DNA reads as TGTGCCAGCAGTTCCAAAAATCTAGCCGTTAGCTCCTACGAGCAGTACTTC.

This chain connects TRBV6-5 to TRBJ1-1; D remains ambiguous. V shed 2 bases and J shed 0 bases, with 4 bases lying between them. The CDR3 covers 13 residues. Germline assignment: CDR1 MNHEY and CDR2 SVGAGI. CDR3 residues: CASSYRMNTEAFF. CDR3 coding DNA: TGTGCCAGCAGTTACAGAATGAACACTGAAGCTTTCTTT.

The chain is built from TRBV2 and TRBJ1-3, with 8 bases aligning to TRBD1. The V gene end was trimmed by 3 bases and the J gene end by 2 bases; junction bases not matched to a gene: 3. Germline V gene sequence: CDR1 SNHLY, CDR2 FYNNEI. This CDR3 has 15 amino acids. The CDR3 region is CASSELDRAGNTIYF. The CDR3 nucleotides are TGTGCCAGCAGTGAGTTGGACAGGGCTGGAAACACCATATATTTT.

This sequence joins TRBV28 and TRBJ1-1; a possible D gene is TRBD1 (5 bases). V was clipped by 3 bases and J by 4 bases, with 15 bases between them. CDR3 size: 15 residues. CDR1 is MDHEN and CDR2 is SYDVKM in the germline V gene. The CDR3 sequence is CASSFRGPWSTEAFF. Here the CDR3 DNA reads TGTGCCAGCAGTTTCCGGGGCCCTTGGAGCACTGAAGCTTTCTTT.

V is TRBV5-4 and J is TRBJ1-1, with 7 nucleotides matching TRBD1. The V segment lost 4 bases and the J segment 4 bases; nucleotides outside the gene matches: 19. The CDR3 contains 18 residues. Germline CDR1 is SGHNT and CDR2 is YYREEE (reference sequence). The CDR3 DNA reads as TGTGCCAGCAGCCCTAAGGCAGGGGGGTTTGGTGTGAGCACTGAAGCTTTCTTT. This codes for CASSPKAGGFGVSTEAFF.

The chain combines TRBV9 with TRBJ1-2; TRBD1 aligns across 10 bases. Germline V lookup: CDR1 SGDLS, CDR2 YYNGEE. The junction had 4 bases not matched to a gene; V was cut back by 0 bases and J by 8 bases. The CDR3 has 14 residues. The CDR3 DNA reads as TGTGCCAGCAGCGTAGTTGGGACAGGGGAAGGCTACACCTTC. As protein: CASSVVGTGEGYTF.

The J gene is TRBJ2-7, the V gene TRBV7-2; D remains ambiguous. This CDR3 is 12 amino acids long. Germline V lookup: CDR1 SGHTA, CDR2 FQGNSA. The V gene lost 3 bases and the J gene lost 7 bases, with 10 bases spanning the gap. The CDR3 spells CASSFIVGEQYF. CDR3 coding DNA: TGTGCCAGCAGCTTTATCGTAGGTGAGCAGTACTTC. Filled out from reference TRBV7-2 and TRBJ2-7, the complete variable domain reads GAGVSQSPSNKVTEKGKDVELRCDPISGHTALYWYRQSLGQGLEFLIYFQGNSAPDKSGLPSDRFSAERTGGSVSTLTIQRTQQEDSAVYLCASSFIVGEQYFGPGTRLTVT.

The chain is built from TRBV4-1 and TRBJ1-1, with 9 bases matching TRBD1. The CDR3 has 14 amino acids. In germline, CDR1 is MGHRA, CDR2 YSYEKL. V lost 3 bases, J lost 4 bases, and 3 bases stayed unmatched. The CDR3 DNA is TGCGCCAGCAGCCATCCGGGACAGGGCACTGAAGCTTTCTTT. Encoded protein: CASSHPGQGTEAFF.

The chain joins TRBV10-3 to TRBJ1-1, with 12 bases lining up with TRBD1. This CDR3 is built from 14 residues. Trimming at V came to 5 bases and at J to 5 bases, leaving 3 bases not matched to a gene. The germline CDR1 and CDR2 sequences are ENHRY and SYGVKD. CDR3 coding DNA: TGTGCCATCAGTAAGGGACAGGGGGCGACTGAAGCTTTCTTT. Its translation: CAISKGQGATEAFF.

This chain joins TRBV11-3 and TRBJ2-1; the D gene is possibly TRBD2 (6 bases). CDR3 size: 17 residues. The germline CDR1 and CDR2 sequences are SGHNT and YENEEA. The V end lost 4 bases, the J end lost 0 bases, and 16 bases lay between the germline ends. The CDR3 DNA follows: TGTGCCAGCAGCTCTCCCGGGAGCCTCAGCTCCTACAATGAGCAGTTCTTC. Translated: CASSSPGSLSSYNEQFF.

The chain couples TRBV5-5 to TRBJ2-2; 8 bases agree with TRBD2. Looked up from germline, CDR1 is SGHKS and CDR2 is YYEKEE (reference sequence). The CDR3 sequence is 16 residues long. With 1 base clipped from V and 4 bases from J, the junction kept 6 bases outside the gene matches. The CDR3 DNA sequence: TGTGCCAGCAGCTTGCCGGGAGGGCCTATCACCGGGGAGCTGTTTTTT. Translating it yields CASSLPGGPITGELFF.

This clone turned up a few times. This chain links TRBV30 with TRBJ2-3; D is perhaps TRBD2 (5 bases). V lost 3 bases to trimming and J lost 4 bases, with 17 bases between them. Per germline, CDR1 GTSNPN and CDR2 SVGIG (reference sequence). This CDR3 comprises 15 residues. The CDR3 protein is CAWREAGGFADTQYF. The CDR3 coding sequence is TGTGCCTGGAGGGAGGCAGGAGGTTTCGCAGATACGCAGTATTTT.

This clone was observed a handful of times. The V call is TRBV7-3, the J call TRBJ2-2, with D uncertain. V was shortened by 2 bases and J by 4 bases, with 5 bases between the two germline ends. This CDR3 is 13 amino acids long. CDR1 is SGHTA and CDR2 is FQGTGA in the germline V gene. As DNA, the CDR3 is TGTGCCAGCAGCTTATTGGGCACCGGGGAGCTGTTTTTT. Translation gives CASSLLGTGELFF.

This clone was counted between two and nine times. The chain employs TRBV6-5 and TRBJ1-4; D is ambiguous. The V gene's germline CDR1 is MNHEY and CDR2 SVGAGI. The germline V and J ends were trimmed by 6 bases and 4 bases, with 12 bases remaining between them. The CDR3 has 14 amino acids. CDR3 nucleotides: TGTGCCAGCAGGCCTACAAGCATTAATGAAAAACTGTTTTTT. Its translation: CASRPTSINEKLFF.

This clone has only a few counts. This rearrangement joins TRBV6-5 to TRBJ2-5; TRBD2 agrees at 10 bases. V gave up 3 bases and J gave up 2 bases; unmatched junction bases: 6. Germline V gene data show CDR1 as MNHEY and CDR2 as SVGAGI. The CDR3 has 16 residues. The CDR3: CASSYSTTSGQETQYF. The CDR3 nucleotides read TGTGCCAGCAGTTATTCTACGACTAGCGGGCAAGAGACCCAGTACTTC.